A selection of T cell receptor beta chains follows, all from one sample in a study of control samples from healthy donors and cancer patients. Only in-frame clones appear in the TCRdb table, and some are missing; sequencing was by immunoSEQ multiplex PCR. The sample includes 25,000 to 35,000 clones, approximately 93% seen only once; the top ten take 5% to 8%. The specimen was blood. The receptors derive from a man between 60 and 70 years old in good health. Each CDR3 is given with its conserved first and last residue.

TRBV5-6 | CASSSRASGNTIYF
TRBV6-5 | CASKGEIVRVDGYTF
TRBV7-2 | CASTTREEGPQHF
TRBV30 | CAGKTETNYGYTF
TRBV3-1/TRBV3-2 | CASSQGNSNYGYTF
TRBV19 | CASSSDINQPQHF
TRBV7-9 | CASSLRQGTDTQYF
TRBV10-2 | CASIKGQGTDTQYF
TRBV5-6 | CASSPIPGQAGNTIYF
TRBV30 | CAWSGPRRGGRDPNEKLFF
TRBV20-1 | CSANGGYGYTF
TRBV10-3 | CAISEGQAPTDTQYF
TRBV10-3 | CAISDPNYGYTF
TRBV11-3 | CASSLSRGGASSYNEQFF
TRBV6-2/TRBV6-3 | CASSYRDRGPTGELFF
TRBV19 | CASSMEGMNTEAFF
TRBV6-5 | CAVGRDTEAFF
TRBV3-1/TRBV3-2 | CASSQWQGANYGYTF
TRBV6-6 | CASGPSDRNTEAFF
TRBV5-1 | CASSLTPGDTGELFF
TRBV10-3 | CAISGEMNTEAFF
TRBV4-3 | CASSQDYGTDTQYF
TRBV7-9 | CASSLGGGPSTDTQYF
TRBV10-3 | CAISSIGMNTEAFF
TRBV7-2 | CASSLGTREKLFF
TRBV27 | CASSSLLTGGSNQPQHF
TRBV11-2 | CASSSGALNYGYTF
TRBV21-1 | CASNVRLGNTDTQYF